This is a list of T cell receptor beta chains from one sample in a study of blood T cell repertoires in COVID-19. Libraries were prepared by immunoSEQ multiplex PCR; TCRdb keeps only in-frame clonotypes and omits some of them. This sample yields approximately 470,000 clones, of which 87% are seen a single time; about 0.65% belongs to the top ten. Sequenced input: PBMCs or T cells enriched from blood (not recorded which). The receptor source for this set is a woman between 18 and 29 years old who had recovered from COVID-19. CDR3s include the opening cysteine and the closing phenylalanine or tryptophan. Each record gives: CDR3 DNA, CDR3 protein, clone size, V gene, J gene, D gene. D genes are given only for firm matches. Some rows have no size entry. The others give once, few or many, or a class for an expanded clone.

CDR3 DNA: TGTGCCAGCAGTTTAGTCCAGATATGGACTGAAGCTTTCTTT
CDR3 protein: CASSLVQIWTEAFF
clone size: .
V gene: TRBV28
J gene: TRBJ1-1
D gene: .

CDR3 DNA: TGTGCCAGCTCACCCGGACAGGGGGGTGGTGGCTACACCTTC
CDR3 protein: CASSPGQGGGGYTF
clone size: .
V gene: TRBV18
J gene: TRBJ1-2
D gene: TRBD1

CDR3 DNA: TGTGCCAGCAGTTCCCTGGCCCAGGGGGTGATACACTTT
CDR3 protein: CASSSLAQGVIHF
clone size: .
V gene: TRBV12-3/TRBV12-4
J gene: TRBJ1-6
D gene: TRBD1

CDR3 DNA: TGCGCCAGCAGCCCCGACCCCTTGAGGAGCAATCAGCCCCAGCATTTT
CDR3 protein: CASSPDPLRSNQPQHF
clone size: .
V gene: TRBV4-1
J gene: TRBJ1-5
D gene: .

CDR3 DNA: TGTGCCAGCGACAGGTTCGAATCACCCCTCCACTTT
CDR3 protein: CASDRFESPLHF
clone size: .
V gene: TRBV21-1
J gene: TRBJ1-6
D gene: .

CDR3 DNA: TGCGCCAGCAGCCCGGGTTCGGGGGAAGGGAATCAGCCCCAGCATTTT
CDR3 protein: CASSPGSGEGNQPQHF
clone size: .
V gene: TRBV5-1
J gene: TRBJ1-5
D gene: .

CDR3 DNA: TGTGCCAGCAGCTTCCGGGATTACAATGAGCAGTTCTTC
CDR3 protein: CASSFRDYNEQFF
clone size: .
V gene: TRBV11-2
J gene: TRBJ2-1
D gene: .

CDR3 DNA: TGTGCCAGCAGCCTGGGAGGACCGCTCGGGGGAGGACGCAACACCATATATTTT
CDR3 protein: CASSLGGPLGGGRNTIYF
clone size: .
V gene: TRBV7-2
J gene: TRBJ1-3
D gene: .

CDR3 DNA: TGTGCCAGCAGGAGTACAGGTTTTGGCACCATATATTTT
CDR3 protein: CASRSTGFGTIYF
clone size: few
V gene: TRBV12-3/TRBV12-4
J gene: TRBJ1-3
D gene: .

CDR3 DNA: TGTGCCAGCAGTGTACGAGAGGGAGGGTATGGCGAGCAGTACTTC
CDR3 protein: CASSVREGGYGEQYF
clone size: .
V gene: TRBV2
J gene: TRBJ2-7
D gene: TRBD2

CDR3 DNA: TGCGCCAGCAGCTTCCGCCCCCAACTAGCGGGGGCCCCAGTAAGCTCCTACAATGAGCAGTTCTTC
CDR3 protein: CASSFRPQLAGAPVSSYNEQFF
clone size: .
V gene: TRBV5-1
J gene: TRBJ2-1
D gene: TRBD2

CDR3 DNA: TGTGCCAGCAGCCAGGGGGCGGGGGGGCCGGATGAGCAGTTCTTC
CDR3 protein: CASSQGAGGPDEQFF
clone size: .
V gene: TRBV4-2
J gene: TRBJ2-1
D gene: TRBD2

CDR3 DNA: TGTGCCATCAGCCCCGGGGGACAGGGGGAATATGGCTACACCTTC
CDR3 protein: CAISPGGQGEYGYTF
clone size: .
V gene: TRBV10-3
J gene: TRBJ1-2
D gene: TRBD1

CDR3 DNA: TGTGCCAGTAGTACCGGGACAGGGGAGTCGGACACTGAAGCTTTCTTT
CDR3 protein: CASSTGTGESDTEAFF
clone size: .
V gene: TRBV19
J gene: TRBJ1-1
D gene: TRBD1

CDR3 DNA: TGTGCCAGCAGTTCCCTCCGGTCCCGACAGGCTAATGAAAAACTGTTTTTT
CDR3 protein: CASSSLRSRQANEKLFF
clone size: once
V gene: TRBV28
J gene: TRBJ1-4
D gene: .

CDR3 DNA: TGTGCCAGCAAAAACAGCCCTAACTATGGCTACACCTTC
CDR3 protein: CASKNSPNYGYTF
clone size: .
V gene: TRBV2
J gene: TRBJ1-2
D gene: .

CDR3 DNA: TGTGCCAGCAGCCCCCGGACAGCTGATACCGGGGAGCTGTTTTTT
CDR3 protein: CASSPRTADTGELFF
clone size: .
V gene: TRBV9
J gene: TRBJ2-2
D gene: .

CDR3 DNA: TGTGCCAGCAGTTTTGGGCTCGGCAAGCAGTACTTC
CDR3 protein: CASSFGLGKQYF
clone size: .
V gene: TRBV27
J gene: TRBJ2-7
D gene: .

CDR3 DNA: TGTGCCAGCAGTCCCCGGGCCGCGGGGTTCAATCAGCCCCAGCATTTT
CDR3 protein: CASSPRAAGFNQPQHF
clone size: .
V gene: TRBV7-2
J gene: TRBJ1-5
D gene: .

CDR3 DNA: TGTGCCTTGAGCCGAAGCGGACCCTACGAGCAGTACTTC
CDR3 protein: CALSRSGPYEQYF
clone size: .
V gene: TRBV30
J gene: TRBJ2-7
D gene: .

CDR3 DNA: TGTGCCAGCAGTGGGGAGGGCCCCACAGATACGCAGTATTTT
CDR3 protein: CASSGEGPTDTQYF
clone size: .
V gene: TRBV2
J gene: TRBJ2-3
D gene: TRBD2

CDR3 DNA: TGTGCCAGCAGCTTCAGGGCAGCTGGGGAAAAACTGTTTTTT
CDR3 protein: CASSFRAAGEKLFF
clone size: once
V gene: TRBV7-2
J gene: TRBJ1-4
D gene: .

CDR3 DNA: TGTGCCAGCAGCCCCGGCGCGGGGGGCGAGCAGTACTTC
CDR3 protein: CASSPGAGGEQYF
clone size: .
V gene: TRBV7-2
J gene: TRBJ2-7
D gene: TRBD2

CDR3 DNA: TGTGCCAGCAGTTCCAGGTACAGGAAGACCCAGTACTTC
CDR3 protein: CASSSRYRKTQYF
clone size: once
V gene: TRBV28
J gene: TRBJ2-5
D gene: .

CDR3 DNA: TGTGCCAGCAGTTTAAACAGGGCAACTGAAGCTTTCTTT
CDR3 protein: CASSLNRATEAFF
clone size: .
V gene: TRBV28
J gene: TRBJ1-1
D gene: .

CDR3 DNA: TGTGCCACCAGCCTCAGGGGCGAGAGGACTGAAGCTTTCTTT
CDR3 protein: CATSLRGERTEAFF
clone size: .
V gene: TRBV15
J gene: TRBJ1-1
D gene: .

CDR3 DNA: TGTGCCAGTAGTATAGGGGCGATTGGCTACACCTTC
CDR3 protein: CASSIGAIGYTF
clone size: .
V gene: TRBV19
J gene: TRBJ1-2
D gene: .

CDR3 DNA: TGTGCCAGCAGTGAATACGGGAGCTCCTACAATGAGCAGTTCTTC
CDR3 protein: CASSEYGSSYNEQFF
clone size: .
V gene: TRBV2
J gene: TRBJ2-1
D gene: .

CDR3 DNA: TGCGCCAGCAGCACCCAGGGTACAACGAACACTGAAGCTTTCTTT
CDR3 protein: CASSTQGTTNTEAFF
clone size: .
V gene: TRBV5-1
J gene: TRBJ1-1
D gene: .

CDR3 DNA: TGCGCCAGCAGCTCAAGGGACAGGGCCACTGAAGCTTTCTTT
CDR3 protein: CASSSRDRATEAFF
clone size: .
V gene: TRBV5-1
J gene: TRBJ1-1
D gene: TRBD1

CDR3 DNA: TGTGCCAGCAGACCCCAGGGTTTGGCCCCGGCTTTCTTT
CDR3 protein: CASRPQGLAPAFF
clone size: .
V gene: TRBV28
J gene: TRBJ1-1
D gene: .